These 29 T cell receptor beta chains originate from one sample sequenced in a study of OX40 agonist ivuxolimab in advanced cancers. Profiled with immunoSEQ multiplex PCR; TCRdb holds only in-frame clones, not every one. The data hold 60,000 to 75,000 clones, with around 88% observed a single time. This specimen consisted of CD4+ or CD8+ T cells sorted from blood, obtained in a trial of the OX40 agonist ivuxolimab. Every receptor here comes from an adult with an advanced solid tumor such as melanoma, head and neck, liver or kidney cancer.

V usage is TRBV27 and J usage is TRBJ1-1; possible D gene TRBD1, 5 bases. Trimming cost V 7 bases and J 0 bases, with 15 bases left between them. This CDR3 comprises 15 residues. Germline V CDR1 and CDR2: MNHEY, SMNVEV (reference sequence). The CDR3 nucleotides read TGTGCCAGCACTCCCCGGGGACCCATGAACACTGAAGCTTTCTTT. It translates to CASTPRGPMNTEAFF.

This rearrangement joins TRBV19 to TRBJ1-5; no clear D gene. CDR1 is LNHDA and CDR2 is SQIVND in the germline V gene (reference sequence). The V and J ends lost 5 bases and 4 bases respectively, with 12 bases between them. The CDR3 consists of 14 residues. For the CDR3, the DNA is TGTGCCAGTAGTCCCATGTGGGTTAATCAGCCCCAGCATTTT. It encodes CASSPMWVNQPQHF.

The V and J genes are TRBV27 and TRBJ1-3; D is uncertain. This CDR3 is built from 14 residues. V was shortened by 0 bases and J by 0 bases, with 3 bases between the two germline ends. Germline V lookup: CDR1 MNHEY, CDR2 SMNVEV (reference sequence). CDR3 region: CASSLSASGNTIYF. The CDR3, as DNA: TGTGCCAGCAGTTTATCGGCCTCTGGAAACACCATATATTTT.

The chain links TRBV7-9 to TRBJ2-7; 7 bases align to TRBD1. From germline, CDR1 is SEHNR and CDR2 FQNEAQ (reference sequence). Trimming cost V 5 bases and J 3 bases; bases outside gene matches: 7. This CDR3 is built from 14 residues. The CDR3 loop is CASSLTGTDYEQYF. The CDR3 bases are TGTGCCAGCAGCCTAACCGGGACAGACTACGAGCAGTACTTC. Using reference TRBV7-9 and TRBJ2-7 for the parts outside the CDR3, the full variable domain is DTGVSQNPRHKITKRGQNVTFRCDPISEHNRLYWYRQTLGQGPEFLTYFQNEAQLEKSRLLSDRFSAERPKGSFSTLEIQRTEQGDSAMYLCASSLTGTDYEQYFGPGTRLTVT.

In DNA form, the CDR3 reads TGCAGTGCTGGCCCTGGCTACACCTTC. Amino acid sequence: CSAGPGYTF. V usage is TRBV20-1 and J usage is TRBJ1-2; D ambiguous. CDR3 length: 9 amino acids. Trimming shortened V by 5 bases and J by 7 bases, and 5 bases separated the two germline ends. Germline assignment: CDR1 DFQATT and CDR2 SNEGSKA (reference sequence).

V gene TRBV9 combines with J gene TRBJ2-7; D is perhaps TRBD1 or TRBD2 (6 bases each). Trimming took 0 bases from V and 3 from J, leaving 10 bases between them. The CDR3 length is 14 residues. From germline, CDR1 is SGDLS and CDR2 YYNGEE. The CDR3 DNA reads as TGTGCCAGCAGCGTAGGAGGGGGGCACTACGAGCAGTACTTC. It codes for CASSVGGGHYEQYF.

This chain joins TRBV28 and TRBJ1-5, with D possibly matching TRBD1 (5 bases). The CDR3 extends over 14 amino acids. Germline V gene lookup returns CDR1 MDHEN and CDR2 SYDVKM. With 2 bases removed from V and 8 bases from J, the gap between germline ends came to 13 bases. The CDR3 reads CASSLGQGVKPQHF. In nucleotides, the CDR3 is TGTGCCAGCAGTTTAGGGCAGGGCGTTAAGCCCCAGCATTTT.

The gene calls are TRBV5-1 and TRBJ2-1; 7 bases fit TRBD2. Unmatched junction bases numbered 9, after V lost 7 bases and J lost 2 bases. The CDR3 consists of 15 residues. CDR1 and CDR2 from the germline V gene are SGHRS and YFSETQ. The CDR3 spells CASGFGGRAYNEQFF. The CDR3 region has the DNA TGCGCCAGCGGTTTTGGTGGGAGGGCCTACAATGAGCAGTTCTTC.

This clone was counted a few times. The V call is TRBV29-1, the J call TRBJ1-5; a possible D gene is TRBD1 (6 bases). V lost 6 bases, J lost 6 bases, and 15 bases lay in between. The germline V gene encodes CDR1 SQVTM and CDR2 ANQGSEA. The CDR3 spans 13 residues. DNA of the CDR3: TGCAGCGTGGAAACAGGGAGGGGTCAGCCCCAGCATTTT. Residues: CSVETGRGQPQHF.

V gene TRBV27 combines with J gene TRBJ1-1, with D perhaps matching TRBD1 (5 bases). CDR1 and CDR2 from the germline V gene are MNHEY and SMNVEV (reference sequence). The V and J ends lost 5 bases and 0 bases respectively, with 22 bases between them. The CDR3 sequence is 18 residues long. DNA for the CDR3: TGTGCCAGCAGTCCCCGGGGGTCCACCTCCATAATGAACACTGAAGCTTTCTTT. Amino acids: CASSPRGSTSIMNTEAFF.

This clone has only a few counts. The chain carries TRBV19 and TRBJ1-2; D perhaps matches TRBD1 (5 bases). CDR3 length equals 15 residues. V lost 1 base and J 4 bases, leaving 13 bases between the germline ends. Germline lookup yields CDR1 LNHDA and CDR2 SQIVND (reference sequence). The chain's CDR3 is CASSIGWGVAYGYTF. CDR3 bases: TGTGCCAGTAGTATAGGATGGGGGGTCGCCTATGGCTACACCTTC. Full variable domain (missing parts from reference TRBV19 and TRBJ1-2): DGGITQSPKYLFRKEGQNVTLSCEQNLNHDAMYWYRQDPGQGLRLIYYSQIVNDFQKGDIAEGYSVSREKKESFPLTVTSAQKNPTAFYLCASSIGWGVAYGYTFGSGTRLTVV.

The V gene is TRBV11-2, the J gene TRBJ2-3, with a weak D call TRBD2 (5 bases). This CDR3 comprises 15 residues. The germline V gene encodes CDR1 SGHAT and CDR2 FQNNGV. V lost 4 bases to trimming and J lost 0 bases, with 11 bases between them. The CDR3 bases are TGTGCCAGCAGCTCCCAAACGGGAAGCACAGATACGCAGTATTTT. It yields the protein CASSSQTGSTDTQYF.

This clone has only a few counts. The chain carries TRBV23-1 and TRBJ2-7; D unresolved. TRBV23-1 is noted as an ORF with a role that remains uncertain. V was shortened by 7 bases and J by 6 bases, with 10 bases between the two germline ends. This CDR3 has 11 residues. For the CDR3, the DNA is TGCGCCAGCACCCCCCTGCGCGAGCAGTACTTC. This gives the protein CASTPLREQYF.

V usage is TRBV7-9 and J usage is TRBJ2-5; 7 bases fit TRBD1. Germline V gives CDR1 SEHNR, CDR2 FQNEAQ (reference sequence). V lost 5 bases and J lost 3; bases outside the gene matches: 6. This CDR3 has 14 amino acids. The CDR3 sequence is CASSAPGQKETQYF. The CDR3 bases are TGTGCCAGCAGCGCCCCGGGACAGAAAGAGACCCAGTACTTC. Looking up the rest from reference TRBV7-9 and TRBJ2-5 gives the full variable domain: DTGVSQNPRHKITKRGQNVTFRCDPISEHNRLYWYRQTLGQGPEFLTYFQNEAQLEKSRLLSDRFSAERPKGSFSTLEIQRTEQGDSAMYLCASSAPGQKETQYFGPGTRLLVL.

The rearrangement links TRBV30 to TRBJ2-1; TRBD2 matches 7 bases. The CDR3 is 15 residues long. CDR1 is GTSNPN, CDR2 SVGIG, per germline (reference sequence). J gave up 0 bases and V 3 bases, and 5 bases lay outside the gene matches. This CDR3 reads CAWRRGSDSYNEQFF. In DNA, the CDR3 is TGTGCCTGGAGACGCGGGAGCGACTCCTACAATGAGCAGTTCTTC. Variable domain in full (rest from reference TRBV30 and TRBJ2-1): SQTIHQWPATLVQPVGSPLSLECTVEGTSNPNLYWYRQAAGRGLQLLFYSVGIGQISSEVPQNLSASRPQDRQFILSSKKLLLSDSGFYLCAWRRGSDSYNEQFFGPGTRLTVL.

The chain recombines TRBV5-1 with TRBJ2-5; TRBD1 aligns across 7 bases. J was trimmed by 2 bases and V by 4 bases; bases with no gene match: 8. This CDR3 has 15 amino acids. From germline, CDR1 is SGHRS and CDR2 YFSETQ. The CDR3 reads CASSGTGQRQETQYF. DNA for the CDR3: TGCGCCAGCAGCGGAACGGGACAGAGACAAGAGACCCAGTACTTC.

The chain joins TRBV19 to TRBJ2-1; 9 nucleotides align to TRBD1. CDR1 and CDR2 (germline): LNHDA, SQIVND (reference sequence). Trimming cost V 11 bases and J 5 bases; bases outside gene matches: 13. The CDR3 is 15 amino acids. In nucleotides, the CDR3 is TGTGCCTCTTGGGGGTGGACAGGGGAGGACAATGAGCAGTTCTTC. Its protein product is CASWGWTGEDNEQFF. The complete variable domain, with remaining parts taken from reference TRBV19 and TRBJ2-1, reads DGGITQSPKYLFRKEGQNVTLSCEQNLNHDAMYWYRQDPGQGLRLIYYSQIVNDFQKGDIAEGYSVSREKKESFPLTVTSAQKNPTAFYLCASWGWTGEDNEQFFGPGTRLTVL.

This clone appeared once. The CDR3 nucleotides read TGTGCCAGCAGCTTAGTGGGGGCCGTGGGGGAGTCGCAGTATTTT. Translated: CASSLVGAVGESQYF. The V gene is TRBV5-4, the J gene TRBJ2-3; weak D call: TRBD1 (6 bases). V dropped 2 bases and J dropped 10 bases, with 20 bases sitting between them. CDR3 length: 15 residues. Per the germline V gene, CDR1 is SGHNT and CDR2 is YYREEE (reference sequence).

This chain links TRBV29-1 with TRBJ1-4; 8 nucleotides agree with TRBD1. Per the germline V gene, CDR1 is SQVTM and CDR2 is ANQGSEA. The V and J ends lost 2 bases and 8 bases, in that order; junction bases with no gene match: 7. CDR3 length equals 14 residues. The CDR3, as DNA: TGCAGCGTTGAAACGGACAGGGAGGAGGAAAAACTGTTTTTT. Translated, it gives CSVETDREEEKLFF.

This clone has a handful of counts. Other DNA sequences in the same sample also yield this CDR3. V is TRBV5-1 and J is TRBJ2-5; D uncertain. CDR1 SGHRS and CDR2 YFSETQ come from the germline V gene. V was clipped by 2 bases and J by 2 bases, with 1 base between them. The CDR3 sequence is 11 residues long. CDR3 residues: CASSLQETQYF. The DNA of the CDR3 is TGCGCCAGCAGCTTACAAGAGACCCAGTACTTC.

The V gene is TRBV29-1, the J gene TRBJ2-3; 14 bases agree with TRBD2. Trimming removed 0 bases from V and 4 bases from J; junction bases left unmatched: 6. In germline, CDR1 is SQVTM, CDR2 ANQGSEA. The CDR3 is made up of 17 amino acids. DNA of the CDR3: TGCAGCGTTGAAGATGGGGGACTAGCGGGGGTGGCAGATACGCAGTATTTT. This sequence encodes CSVEDGGLAGVADTQYF.

This sequence joins TRBV4-1 and TRBJ2-5; 8 nucleotides match TRBD1. The end of the DNA is better explained by TRBJ2-7, so the J call may be wrong. Germline V gives CDR1 MGHRA, CDR2 YSYEKL. This CDR3 region has 15 residues. DNA for the CDR3: TGCGCCAGCAGCCAAGAGGGGACAGGATCGTACGAGCAGTACTTC. This sequence encodes CASSQEGTGSYEQYF.

The J gene is TRBJ1-3, the V gene TRBV5-6; D is ambiguous. The CDR3 consists of 14 residues. The V end was cut by 0 bases, the J end by 6 bases, with 10 bases between. The V gene's germline CDR1 is SGHDT and CDR2 YYEEEE. CDR3 DNA sequence: TGTGCCAGCAGCTTGGTCGAGAGTCTAAACACCATATATTTT. It is translated as CASSLVESLNTIYF.

The chain joins TRBV18 to TRBJ2-1, with D perhaps TRBD1 (5 bases). Looked up from germline, CDR1 is KGHSH and CDR2 is LQKENI. The CDR3 runs to 14 residues. V dropped 3 bases and J dropped 10 bases, with 16 bases sitting between them. The chain's CDR3 is CASSPEDSAREQFF. Written as DNA, the CDR3 is TGTGCCAGCTCACCGGAAGACAGTGCAAGAGAGCAGTTCTTC.

The chain combines TRBV18 with TRBJ1-3, with D possibly being TRBD1 (6 bases). The ends were cut back, 0 bases at V and 2 bases at J, with 17 bases in the middle. Germline V CDR1 and CDR2: KGHSH, LQKENI. This CDR3 is built from 18 residues. In DNA, the CDR3 is TGTGCCAGCTCACCACCGCCCCTAGGGGGTATGACTGGAAACACCATATATTTT. This gives the protein CASSPPPLGGMTGNTIYF.

The chain combines TRBV10-1 with TRBJ2-2, with unresolved D. Germline CDR1 is WNHNN and CDR2 is SYGVQD (reference sequence). V was shortened by 9 bases and J by 9 bases, with 17 bases between the two germline ends. The CDR3 has 13 amino acids. In DNA form, the CDR3 reads TGCGCCAGTTCGCCGGCAGACCACCGGGAGCTGTTTTTT. This sequence encodes CASSPADHRELFF.

The genes are TRBV5-1 and TRBJ2-3; D not certain. V lost 1 base and J 2 bases, leaving 8 bases between the germline ends. The CDR3 has 14 residues. Per germline, CDR1 SGHRS and CDR2 YFSETQ. The CDR3 reads CASSLTPFTDTQYF. The DNA for the CDR3 is TGCGCCAGCAGCTTGACACCTTTCACAGATACGCAGTATTTT.

The chain combines TRBV19 with TRBJ1-4; no definite D call. The CDR3 sequence is 13 residues long. Deletions cut 9 bases from V and 6 bases from J, with 14 bases between. CDR1 is LNHDA, CDR2 SQIVND, per germline (reference sequence). The CDR3 here is CASSVSRDEKLFF. CDR3 DNA: TGTGCCAGCTCCGTATCTAGGGATGAAAAACTGTTTTTT.

The chain uses TRBV28 and TRBJ1-5; tentative D call: TRBD1 (5 bases). Germline values: CDR1 MDHEN, CDR2 SYDVKM. The CDR3 runs 15 residues. The V end was cut by 4 bases, the J end by 4 bases, with 14 bases between. CDR3 residues: CASSSAGDWNQPQHF. DNA of the CDR3: TGTGCCAGCAGTTCCGCGGGGGACTGGAATCAGCCCCAGCATTTT.